The entry below gives a single TCR beta chain sequence along with its context. Antigen unknown. With 60 Vbeta and 13 Jbeta primers, the PCR was carried out. Using immunoSEQ multiplex PCR, the repertoire was profiled, and TCRdb retains in-frame clones only, with some absent. The sample has under 200,000 clones, 75% to 90% seen once. These data originate in a study of cytomegalovirus exposure and HLA in healthy donors. Trimming cost V 8 bases and J 8 bases; bases outside gene matches: 11. Germline V gene data show CDR1 as SGHDN and CDR2 as FVKESK. The CDR3 totals 14 residues. Study-wide findings and caveats: More clonal expansion characterized HLA-associated TCR beta chains than equally common others in a later analysis.

Sequenced: PBMCs. V is TRBV14 and J is TRBJ2-1, with 8 positions matching TRBD1. The sequence was obtained from a woman between 18 and 29 years old in good health and CMV-seronegative. CDR3: CASGNRGSFHEQFF. The CDR3 DNA sequence: TGTGCCAGCGGAAACAGGGGGTCATTCCATGAGCAGTTCTTC.